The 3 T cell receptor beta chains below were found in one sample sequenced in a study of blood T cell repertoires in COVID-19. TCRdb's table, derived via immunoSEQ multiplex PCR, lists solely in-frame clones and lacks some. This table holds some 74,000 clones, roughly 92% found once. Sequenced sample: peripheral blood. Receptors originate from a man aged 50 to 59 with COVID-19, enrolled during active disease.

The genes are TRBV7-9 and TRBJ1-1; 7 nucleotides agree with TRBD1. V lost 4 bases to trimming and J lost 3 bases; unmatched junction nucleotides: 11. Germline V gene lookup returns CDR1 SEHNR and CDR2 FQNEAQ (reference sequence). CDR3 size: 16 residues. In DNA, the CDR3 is TGTGCCAGCAGCTCGCTTGGGGACAGTACTTACACTGAAGCTTTCTTT. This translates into CASSSLGDSTYTEAFF.

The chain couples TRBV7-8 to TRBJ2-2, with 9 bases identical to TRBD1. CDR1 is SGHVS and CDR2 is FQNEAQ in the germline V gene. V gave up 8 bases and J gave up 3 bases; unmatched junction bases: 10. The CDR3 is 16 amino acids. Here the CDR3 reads CASGPTGGADTGELFF. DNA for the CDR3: TGTGCCAGCGGACCTACAGGGGGCGCGGACACCGGGGAGCTGTTTTTT.

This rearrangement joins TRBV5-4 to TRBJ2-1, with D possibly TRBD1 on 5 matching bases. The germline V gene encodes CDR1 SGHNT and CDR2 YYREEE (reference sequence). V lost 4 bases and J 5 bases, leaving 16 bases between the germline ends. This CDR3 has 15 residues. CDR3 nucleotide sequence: TGTGCCAGCAGCCCTGCACAGGATTCCAACAATGAGCAGTTCTTC. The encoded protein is CASSPAQDSNNEQFF.